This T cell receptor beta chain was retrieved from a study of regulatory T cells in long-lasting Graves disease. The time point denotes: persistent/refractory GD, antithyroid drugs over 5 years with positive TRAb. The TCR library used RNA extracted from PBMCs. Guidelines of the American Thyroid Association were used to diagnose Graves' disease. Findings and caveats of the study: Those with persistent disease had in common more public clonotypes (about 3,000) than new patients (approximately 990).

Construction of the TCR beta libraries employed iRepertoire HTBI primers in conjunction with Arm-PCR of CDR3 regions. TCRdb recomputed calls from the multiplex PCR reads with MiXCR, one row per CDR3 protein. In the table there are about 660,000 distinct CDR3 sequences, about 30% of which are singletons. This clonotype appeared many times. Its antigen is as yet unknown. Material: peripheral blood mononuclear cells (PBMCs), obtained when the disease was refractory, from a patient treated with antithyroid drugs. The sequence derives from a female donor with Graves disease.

The CDR3 region is CASSLTGTNGSGYTF. CDR3 DNA: TGTGCCAGCAGTTTAACCGGAACAAATGGATCCGGCTACACCTTC. V and J are TRBV28 and TRBJ1-2; D gene ambiguous. The CDR3 is 15 amino acids. Trimming cost V 2 bases and J 8 bases, with 18 bases left between them. Per the germline V gene, CDR1 is MDHEN and CDR2 is SYDVKM.